These T cell receptor beta chains were read from a single sample in a study of OX40 agonist ivuxolimab in advanced cancers. Using immunoSEQ multiplex PCR, the repertoire was profiled, and TCRdb retains in-frame clones only, with some absent. The sample shows roughly 100,000 clones, 90% of them seen only once. Sequences were derived from CD4+ or CD8+ T cells sorted from blood, sampled in a trial of the OX40 agonist ivuxolimab. These TCRs come from an adult with an advanced solid tumor such as melanoma, head and neck, liver or kidney cancer. Both conserved end residues are part of each CDR3. The D gene is left open where the match is weak. Clone sizes are given selectively: once, few, many, or a class where the clone is expanded.

abundance | len | j_gene | d_gene | v_gene | CDR3aa | CDR3nt
. | 17 | TRBJ2-1 | TRBD2 | TRBV6-1 | CASSDPGSASGVDEQFF | TGTGCCAGCAGTGACCCTGGATCAGCTAGCGGGGTGGATGAGCAGTTCTTC
. | 15 | TRBJ2-3 | TRBD2 | TRBV7-9 | CASSARGGSGDTQYF | TGTGCCAGCAGCGCCCGGGGGGGCTCTGGGGATACGCAGTATTTT
. | 15 | TRBJ2-2 | TRBD2 | TRBV7-2 | CASRPGGRSTGELFF | TGTGCCAGCAGACCGGGGGGGCGAAGCACCGGGGAGCTGTTTTTT
. | 19 | TRBJ1-6 | TRBD1 | TRBV28 | CASSLSHRGGSSYNSPLHF | TGTGCCAGCAGTTTGTCCCACAGGGGAGGTAGCTCCTATAATTCACCCCTCCACTTT
. | 16 | TRBJ1-6 | . | TRBV27 | CASSLGRSSYNSPLHF | TGTGCCAGCAGTTTGGGACGGAGCTCCTATAATTCACCCCTCCACTTT
. | 15 | TRBJ1-3 | TRBD1 | TRBV6-1 | CASSGQTGAGNTIYF | TGTGCCAGCAGTGGGCAGACAGGGGCTGGAAACACCATATATTTT
once | 12 | TRBJ2-5 | . | TRBV7-2 | CASSSTQETQYF | TGTGCCAGCAGCTCCACCCAAGAGACCCAGTACTTC
. | 15 | TRBJ2-3 | . | TRBV4-3 | CASSQDPGVSDTQYF | TGCGCCAGCAGCCAAGATCCCGGGGTGAGTGATACGCAGTATTTT
. | 12 | TRBJ2-7 | . | TRBV6-6 | CASRSLYYEQYF | TGTGCCAGCAGGAGTTTATACTACGAGCAGTACTTC
. | 15 | TRBJ2-7 | . | TRBV7-2 | CASSYRVSDGGEQYF | TGTGCCAGCAGCTATCGGGTCTCCGACGGAGGCGAGCAGTACTTC
once | 13 | TRBJ1-3 | . | TRBV30 | CAWMVGGGNTIYF | TGTGCCTGGATGGTCGGGGGAGGAAACACCATATATTTT
once | 15 | TRBJ1-6 | . | TRBV11-2 | CASSSQGDYNSPLHF | TGTGCCAGCAGCTCACAGGGAGACTATAATTCACCCCTCCACTTT
. | 11 | TRBJ2-1 | . | TRBV28 | CASNVGNEQFF | TGTGCCAGCAACGTGGGCAATGAGCAGTTCTTC
. | 12 | TRBJ2-1 | . | TRBV5-1 | CASSGGQNEQFF | TGCGCCAGCAGCGGAGGGCAAAATGAGCAGTTCTTC
. | 16 | TRBJ1-6 | . | TRBV5-5 | CASSFMSSSYNSPLHF | TGTGCCAGCAGCTTTATGTCAAGCTCCTATAATTCACCCCTCCACTTT